Reported below is one TCR beta chain. This CDR3 region has 17 residues. Unmatched junction bases numbered 10, after V lost 1 base and J lost 7 bases. From germline, CDR1 is LGHDT and CDR2 YNNKEL (reference sequence). The data originate from a study of blood T cell repertoires in COVID-19. Across the study: Spain, Italy and the United States supplied samples that represented acute and convalescent COVID-19. Nucleic acid was either cDNA or gDNA, and it came from T cells, B-cell-depleted T cells, or PBMCs.

Authors' analysis steps: How many nucleated cells were present was estimated from reference gene primer amplification. This table comes from immunoSEQ multiplex PCR, and its TCRdb copy is limited to in-frame clones, with some not included. V, J and clone size derive from that table, while D and trimming were established from the DNA sequence. The table shows some 250,000 clones, with around 86% occurring only once. The sequenced material came from peripheral blood. The source of this sequence is an elderly man with acute or convalescent COVID-19. The rearrangement joins TRBV3-1 (or the pseudogene TRBV3-2) to TRBJ1-2; 12 bases are shared with TRBD1. The CDR3 here is CASSQAGPGQGAGGYTF. CDR3 bases: TGTGCCAGCAGCCAAGCTGGTCCGGGACAGGGGGCGGGTGGCTACACCTTC.